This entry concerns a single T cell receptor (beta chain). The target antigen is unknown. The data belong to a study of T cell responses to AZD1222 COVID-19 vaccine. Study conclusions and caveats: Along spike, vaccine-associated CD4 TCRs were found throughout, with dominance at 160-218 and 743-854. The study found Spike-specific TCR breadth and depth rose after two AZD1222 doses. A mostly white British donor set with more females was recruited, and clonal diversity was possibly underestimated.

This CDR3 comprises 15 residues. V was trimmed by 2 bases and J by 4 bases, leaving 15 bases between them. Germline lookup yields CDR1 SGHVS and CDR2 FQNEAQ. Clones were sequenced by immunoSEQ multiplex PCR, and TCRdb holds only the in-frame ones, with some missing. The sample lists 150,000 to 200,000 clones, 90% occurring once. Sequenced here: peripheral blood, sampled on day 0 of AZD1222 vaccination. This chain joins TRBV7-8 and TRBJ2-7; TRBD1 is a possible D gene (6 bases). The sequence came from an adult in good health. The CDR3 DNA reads TGTGCCAGCAGCTTATCCCAGGGGCCTTCTTACGAGCAGTACTTC. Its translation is CASSLSQGPSYEQYF.